These 8 T cell receptor beta chains were all obtained from the same sample, sequenced in a study of cytomegalovirus exposure and HLA in healthy donors. Both 60 Vbeta primers and 13 Jbeta primers went into the PCR. Data came from immunoSEQ multiplex PCR; TCRdb stores just in-frame clones and leaves some out. Among some 200,000 clones listed, 60% to 85% were seen once. Material for sequencing was PBMCs. All receptors come from a middle-aged man in good health and CMV-seronegative.

The gene calls are TRBV5-6 and TRBJ2-3, with 11 bases lining up with TRBD2. The CDR3 length is 16 residues. J lost 3 bases, V lost 4 bases, and 7 bases had no gene match. Germline values: CDR1 SGHDT, CDR2 YYEEEE. The CDR3 DNA follows: TGTGCCAGCAGCGACGGACTAGCGGGTCGAACAGATACGCAGTATTTT. This gives the protein CASSDGLAGRTDTQYF.

The chain recombines TRBV2 with TRBJ1-4; unclear D gene. The germline V and J ends were trimmed by 6 bases and 7 bases, with 15 bases remaining between them. The CDR3 loop spans 14 amino acids. CDR1 and CDR2 (germline): SNHLY, FYNNEI. The CDR3 coding sequence is TGTGCCAGCAGGACTCCGTCGTCGACTGAAAAACTGTTTTTT. Its protein is CASRTPSSTEKLFF.

J is TRBJ2-3 and V is TRBV7-2; 9 bases map to TRBD1. Germline V gene sequence: CDR1 SGHTA, CDR2 FQGNSA. The CDR3 has 17 residues. V was pared by 3 bases and J by 1 base, with 8 bases of the junction left unmatched. CDR3 nucleotides: TGTGCCAGCAGCTTCTTGGACAGGGGCCCTCGCACAGATACGCAGTATTTT. Its translation is CASSFLDRGPRTDTQYF. Drawing the rest from reference TRBV7-2 and TRBJ2-3, the complete variable domain is GAGVSQSPSNKVTEKGKDVELRCDPISGHTALYWYRQSLGQGLEFLIYFQGNSAPDKSGLPSDRFSAERTGGSVSTLTIQRTQQEDSAVYLCASSFLDRGPRTDTQYFGPGTRLTVL.

This chain uses TRBV28 with TRBJ2-7, with 10 positions matching TRBD1. CDR1 is MDHEN and CDR2 is SYDVKM in the germline V gene. This CDR3 comprises 12 residues. The trim removed 5 bases at V and 11 bases at J, leaving 6 bases unmatched. The CDR3 sequence is CASSSRDRGKYF. In DNA, the CDR3 is TGTGCCAGCAGTAGCCGGGACAGGGGAAAGTACTTC.

This clone was counted once. The CDR3 reads CAWGRNQPQHF. The CDR3, as DNA: TGTGCCTGGGGGAGGAACCAGCCCCAGCATTTT. V and J are TRBV30 and TRBJ1-5, with no clear D. Trimming stripped 5 bases from V and 7 bases from J, with 9 bases between. The CDR3 length is 11 residues. Germline-derived CDR1 and CDR2 are GTSNPN and SVGIG (reference sequence).

The rearrangement uses TRBV7-2 and TRBJ2-2; a possible D gene is TRBD1 (6 bases). This CDR3 spans 15 amino acids. Per the germline V gene, CDR1 is SGHTA and CDR2 is FQGNSA. V was cut by 6 bases and J by 4 bases, with 15 bases left in between. CDR3 sequence reads: CASSLKGQTTGELFF. As DNA, the CDR3 is TGTGCCAGCAGTCTTAAAGGACAGACCACCGGGGAGCTGTTTTTT.

This clone was recorded once. The chain links TRBV5-1 to TRBJ2-5, with TRBD2 matching 9 bases. Per the germline V gene, CDR1 is SGHRS and CDR2 is YFSETQ. Trimming removed 5 bases from V and 2 bases from J; junction bases left unmatched: 7. CDR3 length: 15 residues. In DNA, the CDR3 is TGCGCCAGCAGATTAGCGGGGGCGACTCAAGAGACCCAGTACTTC. Its protein product is CASRLAGATQETQYF. The full variable domain, completed using reference TRBV5-1 and TRBJ2-5, is KAGVTQTPRYLIKTRGQQVTLSCSPISGHRSVSWYQQTPGQGLQFLFEYFSETQRNKGNFPGRFSGRQFSNSRSEMNVSTLELGDSALYLCASRLAGATQETQYFGPGTRLLVL.

This chain joins TRBV5-1 and TRBJ1-1; D is unclear. The CDR3 has 11 residues. Germline CDR1 and CDR2: SGHRS and YFSETQ. V was pared by 4 bases and J by 8 bases, with 9 bases between. This CDR3 is CASSPGEEAFF. The CDR3, as DNA: TGCGCCAGCAGCCCCGGGGAAGAAGCTTTCTTT.